This T cell receptor (beta chain) comes out of a study of T cell changes during pregnancy in multiple sclerosis. This clone was seen once. Profiling relied on immunoSEQ multiplex PCR, and the TCRdb table lists in-frame clones only, not all of them. The profile shows about 80,000 clones, 90% to 95% of them singletons. Germline V gives CDR1 SGHVS, CDR2 FNYEAQ. J was trimmed by 0 bases and V by 6 bases; bases with no gene match: 7. This CDR3 comprises 16 residues. The source was peripheral blood, collected before pregnancy. The chain uses TRBV7-6 and TRBJ1-3; TRBD1 agrees at 8 bases. This sequence was found in a female donor with multiple sclerosis, enrolled in a pregnancy study. The CDR3 DNA is TGTGCCAGCAGTCCCGGGACAGGATCCTCTGGAAACACCATATATTTT. This codes for CASSPGTGSSGNTIYF.